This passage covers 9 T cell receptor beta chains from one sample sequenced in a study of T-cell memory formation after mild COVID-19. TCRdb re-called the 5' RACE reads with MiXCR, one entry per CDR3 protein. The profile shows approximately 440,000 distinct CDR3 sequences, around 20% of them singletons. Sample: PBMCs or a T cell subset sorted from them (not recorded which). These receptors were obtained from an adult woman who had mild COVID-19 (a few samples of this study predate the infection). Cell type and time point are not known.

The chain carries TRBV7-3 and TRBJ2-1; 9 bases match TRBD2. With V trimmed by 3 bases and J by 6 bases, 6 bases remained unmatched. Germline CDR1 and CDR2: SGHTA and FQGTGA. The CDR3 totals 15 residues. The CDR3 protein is CASSLERGALNEQFF. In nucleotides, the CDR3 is TGTGCCAGCAGCTTGGAGCGGGGGGCACTCAATGAGCAGTTCTTC.

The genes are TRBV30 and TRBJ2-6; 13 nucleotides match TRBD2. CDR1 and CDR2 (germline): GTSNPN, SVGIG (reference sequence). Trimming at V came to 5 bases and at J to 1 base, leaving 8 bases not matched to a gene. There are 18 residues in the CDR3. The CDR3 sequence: CAWAKPGLAGSGANVLTF. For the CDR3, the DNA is TGTGCCTGGGCCAAACCGGGACTAGCGGGATCTGGGGCCAACGTCCTGACTTTC. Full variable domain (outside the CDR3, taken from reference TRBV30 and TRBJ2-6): SQTIHQWPATLVQPVGSPLSLECTVEGTSNPNLYWYRQAAGRGLQLLFYSVGIGQISSEVPQNLSASRPQDRQFILSSKKLLLSDSGFYLCAWAKPGLAGSGANVLTFGAGSRLTVL.

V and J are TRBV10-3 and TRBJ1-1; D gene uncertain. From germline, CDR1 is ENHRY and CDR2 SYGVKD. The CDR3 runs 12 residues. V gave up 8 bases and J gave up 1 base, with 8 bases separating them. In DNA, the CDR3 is TGTGCCATCTCGGCGGCGAACACTGAAGCTTTCTTT. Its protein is CAISAANTEAFF.

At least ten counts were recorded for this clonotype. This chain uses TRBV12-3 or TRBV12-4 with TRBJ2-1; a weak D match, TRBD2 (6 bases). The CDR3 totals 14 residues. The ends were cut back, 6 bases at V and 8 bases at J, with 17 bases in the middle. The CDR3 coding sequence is TGTGCCAGCAGGCTGCGGGACCAGTCCTATGAGCAGTTCTTC. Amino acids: CASRLRDQSYEQFF.

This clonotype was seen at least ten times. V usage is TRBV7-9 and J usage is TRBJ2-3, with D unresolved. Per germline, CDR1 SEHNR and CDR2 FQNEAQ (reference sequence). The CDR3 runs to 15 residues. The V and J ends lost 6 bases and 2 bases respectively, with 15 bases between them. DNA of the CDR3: TGTGCCAGCAGTCCCTCGGCGCGGTCCACAGATACGCAGTATTTT. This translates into CASSPSARSTDTQYF. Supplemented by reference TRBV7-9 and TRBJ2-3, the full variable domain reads DTGVSQNPRHKITKRGQNVTFRCDPISEHNRLYWYRQTLGQGPEFLTYFQNEAQLEKSRLLSDRFSAERPKGSFSTLEIQRTEQGDSAMYLCASSPSARSTDTQYFGPGTRLTVL.

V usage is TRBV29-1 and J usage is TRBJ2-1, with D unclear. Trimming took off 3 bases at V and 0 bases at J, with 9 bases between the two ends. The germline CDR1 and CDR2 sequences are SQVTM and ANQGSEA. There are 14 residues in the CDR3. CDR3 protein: CSVDGLSSYNEQFF. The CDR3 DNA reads TGCAGCGTTGATGGGCTCAGCTCCTACAATGAGCAGTTCTTC.

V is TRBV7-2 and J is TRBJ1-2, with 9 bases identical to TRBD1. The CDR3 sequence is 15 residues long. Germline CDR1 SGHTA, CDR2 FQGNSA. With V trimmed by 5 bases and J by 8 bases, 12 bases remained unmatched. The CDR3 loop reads CASSPDRGQGSGYTF. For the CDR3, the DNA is TGTGCCAGCAGCCCAGACCGAGGACAGGGGTCGGGCTACACCTTC.

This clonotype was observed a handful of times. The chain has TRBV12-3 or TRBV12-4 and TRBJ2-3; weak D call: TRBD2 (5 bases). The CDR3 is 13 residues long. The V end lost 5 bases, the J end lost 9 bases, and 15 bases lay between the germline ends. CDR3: CASSEAVEMTQYF. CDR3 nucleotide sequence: TGTGCCAGCAGTGAAGCGGTGGAGATGACGCAGTATTTT.

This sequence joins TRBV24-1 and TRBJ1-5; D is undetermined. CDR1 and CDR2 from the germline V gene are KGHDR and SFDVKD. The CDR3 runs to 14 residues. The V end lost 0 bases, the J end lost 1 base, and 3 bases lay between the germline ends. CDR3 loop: CATSDLSSNQPQHF. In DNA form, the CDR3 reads TGTGCCACCAGTGATTTGTCAAGCAATCAGCCCCAGCATTTT.